These T cell receptor beta chains were read from a single sample in a study of cytomegalovirus exposure and HLA in healthy donors. The repertoire was sequenced with immunoSEQ multiplex PCR; TCRdb's copy has only in-frame clones and lacks some. Of fewer than 400,000 clones in the sample, 75% to 90% were seen once. The specimen sequenced was PBMCs. The receptors here all came from a woman aged 18 to 35 in good health and CMV-seronegative. The CDR3 runs from the conserved cysteine through the conserved F or W. A D gene is named only where the DNA matches it firmly. Clone size is given for some rows only: seen once, a few or many times, or a class if the clone is expanded.

>NA|TRBV11-2|TRBD2|TRBJ2-3
CASSPSPGRGGTDTQYF
TGTGCCAGCAGCCCCTCCCCAGGGCGGGGGGGCACAGATACGCAGTATTTT
>NA|TRBV29-1|NA|TRBJ2-3
CSVLRSYTDTQYF
TGCAGCGTTCTCCGGAGCTACACAGATACGCAGTATTTT
>NA|TRBV29-1|NA|TRBJ2-1
CSVELTSSYNEQFF
TGCAGCGTTGAGTTGACTAGCTCCTACAATGAGCAGTTCTTC
>once|TRBV5-1|TRBD2|TRBJ2-7
CASSLTGTSSYEQYF
TGCGCCAGCAGCCTTACCGGGACTAGCTCTTACGAGCAGTACTTC
>NA|TRBV29-1|NA|TRBJ1-1
CSVEPGLNTEAFF
TGCAGCGTTGAACCGGGATTGAACACTGAAGCTTTCTTT
>NA|TRBV29-1|TRBD2|TRBJ2-5
CSTGTSGGSETQYF
TGCAGCACCGGGACTAGCGGAGGCTCAGAGACCCAGTACTTC
>NA|TRBV15|NA|TRBJ1-1
CATSRDLWAKKTEAFF
TGTGCCACCAGCAGAGATCTGTGGGCAAAAAAAACTGAAGCTTTCTTT
>NA|TRBV25-1|NA|TRBJ2-6
CASSPPGAGANVLTF
TGTGCCAGCAGTCCCCCGGGGGCTGGGGCCAACGTCCTGACTTTC
>NA|TRBV6-5|TRBD1|TRBJ1-2
CASRYSGTGDSYTF
TGTGCCAGCCGCTATTCCGGGACAGGGGATAGCTACACCTTC
>few|TRBV27|NA|TRBJ2-3
CASSLKWGYTRGTDTQYF
TGTGCCAGCAGTTTAAAATGGGGCTACACCCGGGGGACAGATACGCAGTATTTT
>NA|TRBV28|NA|TRBJ2-7
CASSPTSTYEQYF
TGTGCCAGCAGTCCGACATCTACCTACGAGCAGTACTTC
>NA|TRBV5-1|TRBD1|TRBJ1-2
CASSLERTGSGYTF
TGCGCCAGCAGCTTGGAGCGGACAGGGTCGGGCTACACCTTC
>NA|TRBV4-2|TRBD2|TRBJ2-3
CASSQEGLAGEADTQYF
TGTGCCAGCAGCCAAGAGGGGCTAGCGGGAGAGGCAGATACGCAGTATTTT
>once|TRBV7-8|NA|TRBJ2-2
CASSPPGNPMAGELFF
TGTGCCAGCAGCCCCCCAGGGAACCCCATGGCCGGGGAGCTGTTTTTT
>NA|TRBV7-7|TRBD2|TRBJ2-5
CASSPGLAGDGETQYF
TGTGCTAGCAGCCCTGGCTTAGCGGGAGATGGAGAGACCCAGTACTTC
>NA|TRBV27|TRBD2|TRBJ2-7
CASSSLAGLGYEQYF
TGTGCCAGCAGTTCGTTAGCGGGACTAGGCTACGAGCAGTACTTC
>NA|TRBV7-6|TRBD1|TRBJ2-3
CASSFPGQGTDTQYF
TGTGCCAGCAGCTTCCCGGGACAGGGCACAGATACGCAGTATTTT
>NA|TRBV19|NA|TRBJ1-4
CASSTYPTGRGEVTNEKLFF
TGTGCCAGTAGTACCTACCCCACAGGGCGGGGGGAAGTAACTAATGAAAAACTGTTTTTT
>NA|TRBV11-1|TRBD1|TRBJ2-7
CASSRDSFAYEQYF
TGTGCCAGCAGCCGGGACAGCTTTGCCTACGAGCAGTACTTC
>few|TRBV7-9|NA|TRBJ2-7
CASSPEGVEQYF
TGTGCCAGCAGCCCCGAGGGGGTCGAGCAGTACTTC
>NA|TRBV29-1|TRBD1|TRBJ1-2
CSVTGTVGLYKF
TGCAGCGTTACCGGGACAGTCGGGTTATATAAGTTC
>NA|TRBV7-2|NA|TRBJ2-7
CASSLAVQLTEEQYF
TGTGCCAGCAGCTTAGCGGTTCAACTCACGGAGGAGCAGTACTTC
>NA|TRBV5-1|NA|TRBJ2-3
CASSLAPAWRVDTDTQYF
TGCGCCAGCAGCTTGGCCCCGGCTTGGCGGGTAGACACAGATACGCAGTATTTT
>NA|TRBV5-1|NA|TRBJ2-5
CASSSGQSNQETQYF
TGCGCCAGCAGCTCAGGACAGAGCAATCAAGAGACCCAGTACTTC
>NA|TRBV6-6|TRBD1|TRBJ1-2
CAARSGQGICTF
TGTGCCGCTCGCTCGGGACAGGGCATATGCACCTTC
>NA|TRBV9|NA|TRBJ2-1
CASSVTGYNEQFF
TGTGCCAGCAGCGTCACAGGGTACAATGAGCAGTTCTTC
>NA|TRBV7-2|TRBD1|TRBJ2-7
CASSQQGDKQYF
TGTGCCAGCAGTCAACAGGGGGATAAGCAGTACTTC
>NA|TRBV6-5|TRBD1|TRBJ2-5
CASSQGTEETQYF
TGTGCCAGCAGTCAAGGGACAGAAGAGACCCAGTACTTC
>NA|TRBV27|TRBD1|TRBJ1-1
CASSSGTGNTEAFF
TGTGCCAGCAGTTCGGGGACAGGGAACACTGAAGCTTTCTTT
>NA|TRBV7-3|NA|TRBJ2-3
CASSFVGSSTDTQYF
TGTGCCAGCAGCTTTGTGGGGAGTAGTACAGATACGCAGTATTTT
>NA|TRBV14|NA|TRBJ2-3
CASSQGVRATDTQYF
TGTGCCAGCAGCCAAGGAGTCAGGGCCACAGATACGCAGTATTTT
>NA|TRBV4-1|NA|TRBJ2-7
CASSRVPGEQYF
TGCGCCAGCAGCCGAGTCCCGGGCGAGCAGTACTTC
>NA|TRBV5-1|TRBD2|TRBJ2-1
CASNPTAGGANEQFF
TGCGCCAGCAACCCCACAGCGGGGGGGGCAAATGAGCAGTTCTTC
>few|TRBV5-6|NA|TRBJ2-2
CASGHLQAGELFF
TGTGCCAGCGGCCACCTGCAGGCCGGGGAGCTGTTTTTT
>NA|TRBV10-3|NA|TRBJ2-7
CAISPAESYEQYF
TGTGCCATCAGTCCAGCGGAGTCCTACGAGCAGTACTTC
>NA|TRBV13|TRBD2|TRBJ2-5
CASSLGLGLATAGETQYF
TGTGCCAGCAGCTTAGGTTTGGGACTAGCAACGGCGGGGGAGACCCAGTACTTC
>NA|TRBV19|NA|TRBJ2-1
CASSISGGAVYNEQFF
TGTGCCAGTAGTATCTCTGGGGGGGCCGTCTACAATGAGCAGTTCTTC
>once|TRBV29-1|TRBD2|TRBJ2-1
CSPSLNGTSGRHPGVGEQFF
TGCAGCCCAAGCCTGAATGGGACTAGCGGGAGACACCCCGGAGTAGGGGAGCAGTTCTTC
>NA|TRBV25-1|NA|TRBJ1-1
CASSKDSPNTEAFF
TGTGCCAGCAGCAAAGACAGCCCGAACACTGAAGCTTTCTTT
>NA|TRBV19|TRBD1|TRBJ1-5
CASSIVRGNQPQHF
TGTGCCAGTAGTATCGTCAGGGGGAATCAGCCCCAGCATTTT
>NA|TRBV29-1|NA|TRBJ2-7
CSVEFGRSYEQYF
TGCAGCGTTGAATTCGGTCGCTCCTACGAGCAGTACTTC
>NA|TRBV20-1|NA|TRBJ2-7
CSASEMYEQYF
TGCAGTGCCTCCGAGATGTACGAGCAGTACTTC
>NA|TRBV6-5|NA|TRBJ2-1
CASSSQRNEQFF
TGTGCCAGCAGCTCACAGAGAAATGAGCAGTTCTTC
>once|TRBV28|NA|TRBJ1-5
CASTLRGQPQHF
TGTGCCAGCACCCTCCGGGGACAGCCCCAGCATTTT
>NA|TRBV15|NA|TRBJ1-4
CATSSRGTNEKLFF
TGTGCCACCAGCAGTCGGGGGACTAATGAAAAACTGTTTTTT
>NA|TRBV6-6|NA|TRBJ2-7
CASRGSSYEQYF
TGTGCCAGCCGGGGGAGCTCCTACGAGCAGTACTTC
>few|TRBV6-5|TRBD2|TRBJ2-1
CASSYSGSYYNEQFF
TGTGCCAGCAGTTATAGCGGGAGTTACTACAATGAGCAGTTCTTC
>NA|TRBV2|TRBD2|TRBJ2-2
CASRDSGRAWDTGELFF
TGTGCCAGCAGAGATAGCGGGAGGGCCTGGGACACCGGGGAGCTGTTTTTT
>NA|TRBV10-3|NA|TRBJ1-4
CAISARGYYEKLFF
TGTGCCATCAGTGCCAGGGGTTATTATGAAAAACTGTTTTTT
>NA|TRBV7-2|NA|TRBJ2-1
CASSGGGTARWRFF
TGTGCCAGCAGCGGGGGCGGGACAGCCCGTTGGCGGTTCTTC
>NA|TRBV7-9|NA|TRBJ2-7
CASSFSSEQYF
TGTGCCAGCAGCTTTTCTAGCGAGCAGTACTTC
>NA|TRBV11-1|NA|TRBJ2-7
CATLPAGEQYF
TGTGCCACCCTGCCCGCGGGCGAGCAGTACTTC
>NA|TRBV25-1|TRBD1|TRBJ2-3
CASSDRGRGYTQYF
TGTGCCAGCAGTGACAGGGGGCGCGGGTATACGCAGTATTTT
>NA|TRBV2|TRBD1|TRBJ2-7
CASSEGTGRNEQYF
TGTGCCAGCAGTGAGGGGACAGGGAGGAACGAGCAGTACTTC
>NA|TRBV9|NA|TRBJ2-7
CASSTSDEQYF
TGTGCCAGCAGCACGAGCGACGAGCAGTACTTC
>NA|TRBV11-2|TRBD2|TRBJ2-3
CASSRLAGITSGTDTQYF
TGTGCCAGCAGCCGCCTAGCGGGTATAACGTCTGGCACAGATACGCAGTATTTT
>once|TRBV7-3|NA|TRBJ2-2
CASSVRGGELFF
TGTGCCAGCAGCGTTAGGGGAGGGGAGCTGTTTTTT
>NA|TRBV4-3|TRBD1|TRBJ1-1
CASSQDPGGIPNTEAFF
TGCGCCAGCAGCCAAGACCCAGGGGGAATCCCGAACACTGAAGCTTTCTTT